This T cell receptor (beta chain) was recovered during a study of post-analysis software for immune sequencing data. Regarding the study as a whole: The study found TRBV5-6, TRBV5-1 and TRBV20-1 among 5 or 6 TRBV segments more frequent in patients than controls. Same-batch samples co-clustered strongly by F measure. There was significantly lower normalized Chao1 diversity in multiple sclerosis patients than in controls.

Trimming stripped 2 bases from V and 3 bases from J, with 11 bases between. This CDR3 comprises 15 residues. Germline CDR1 MDHEN, CDR2 SYDVKM. The authors incorporated unique molecular identifiers into the TCR beta cDNA libraries. Each CDR3 protein is one row after TCRdb ran MiXCR on the PCR reads. The sample records hundreds of thousands of distinct CDR3 sequences, 30% to 45% being singletons. This clonotype was picked up a small number of times. Its specificity is unknown. This chain connects TRBV28 to TRBJ1-5; D is perhaps TRBD1 (6 bases). The TCR comes from a girl aged 10-17 years with multiple sclerosis. The specimen sequenced was blood. CDR3: CASSLRGGPNQPQHF. The CDR3 DNA reads TGTGCCAGCAGTTTACGAGGGGGTCCCAATCAGCCCCAGCATTTT.